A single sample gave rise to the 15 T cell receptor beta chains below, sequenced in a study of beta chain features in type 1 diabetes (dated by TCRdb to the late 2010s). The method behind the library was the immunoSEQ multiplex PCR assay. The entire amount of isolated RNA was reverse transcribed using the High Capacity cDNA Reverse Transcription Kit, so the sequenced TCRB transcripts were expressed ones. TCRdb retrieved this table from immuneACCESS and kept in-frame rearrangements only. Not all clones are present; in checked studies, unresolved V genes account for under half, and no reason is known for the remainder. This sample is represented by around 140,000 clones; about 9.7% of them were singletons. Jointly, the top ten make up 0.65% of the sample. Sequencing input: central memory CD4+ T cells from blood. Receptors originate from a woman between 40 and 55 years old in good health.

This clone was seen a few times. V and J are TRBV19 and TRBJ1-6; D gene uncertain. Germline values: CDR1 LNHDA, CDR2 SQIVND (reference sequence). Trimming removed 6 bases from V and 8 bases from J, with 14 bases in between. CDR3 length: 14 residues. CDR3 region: CASRMGRLDSPLHF. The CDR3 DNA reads TGTGCCAGTAGGATGGGGAGACTGGATTCACCCCTCCACTTT.

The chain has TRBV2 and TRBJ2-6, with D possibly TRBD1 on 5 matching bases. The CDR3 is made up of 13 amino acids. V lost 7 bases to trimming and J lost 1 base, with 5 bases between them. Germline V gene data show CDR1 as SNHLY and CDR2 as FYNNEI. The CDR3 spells CASTGSGANVLTF. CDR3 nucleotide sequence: TGTGCCAGCACAGGGTCTGGGGCCAACGTCCTGACTTTC.

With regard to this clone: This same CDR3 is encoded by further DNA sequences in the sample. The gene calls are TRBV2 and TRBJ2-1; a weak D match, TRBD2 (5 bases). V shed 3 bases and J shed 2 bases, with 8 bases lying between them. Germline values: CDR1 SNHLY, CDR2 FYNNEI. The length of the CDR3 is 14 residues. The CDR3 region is CASSDPGTYNEQFF. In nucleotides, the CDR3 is TGTGCCAGCAGTGACCCCGGGACCTACAATGAGCAGTTCTTC.

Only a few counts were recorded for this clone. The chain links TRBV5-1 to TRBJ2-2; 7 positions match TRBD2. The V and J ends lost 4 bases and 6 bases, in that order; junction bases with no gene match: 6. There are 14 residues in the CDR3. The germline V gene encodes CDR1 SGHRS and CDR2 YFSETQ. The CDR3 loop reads CASSPGGLAGELFF. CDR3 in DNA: TGCGCCAGCAGCCCGGGAGGACTGGCCGGGGAGCTGTTTTTT.

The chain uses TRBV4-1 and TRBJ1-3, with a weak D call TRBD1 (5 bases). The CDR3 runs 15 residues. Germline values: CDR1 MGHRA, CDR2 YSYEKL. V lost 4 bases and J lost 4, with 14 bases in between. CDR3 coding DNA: TGCGCCAGCAGCCTTCAGGGAATGCCCGGAAACACCATATATTTT. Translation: CASSLQGMPGNTIYF.

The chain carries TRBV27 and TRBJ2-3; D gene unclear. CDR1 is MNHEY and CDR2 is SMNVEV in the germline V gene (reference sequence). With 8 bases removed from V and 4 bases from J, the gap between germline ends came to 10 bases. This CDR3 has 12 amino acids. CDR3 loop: CASRNRADTQYF. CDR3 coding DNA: TGTGCCAGCCGTAACCGGGCAGATACGCAGTATTTT.

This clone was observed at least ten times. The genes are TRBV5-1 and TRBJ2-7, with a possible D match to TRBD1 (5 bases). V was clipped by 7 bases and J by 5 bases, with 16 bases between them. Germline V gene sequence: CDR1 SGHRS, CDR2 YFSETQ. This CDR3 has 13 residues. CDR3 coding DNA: TGCGCCAGCGCAGGGTTAAACACTAACGAGCAGTACTTC. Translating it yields CASAGLNTNEQYF.

DNA for the CDR3: TGTGCCAGCAGCTTGAGACGTATAGGGGGCACTGGCTACACCTTC. It codes for CASSLRRIGGTGYTF. The rearrangement joins TRBV7-9 to TRBJ1-2; 7 positions agree with TRBD1. CDR1 and CDR2 (germline): SEHNR, FQNEAQ (reference sequence). V trimming: 3 bases; J trimming: 7 bases; junction bases outside the gene matches: 11. The CDR3 sequence is 15 residues long.

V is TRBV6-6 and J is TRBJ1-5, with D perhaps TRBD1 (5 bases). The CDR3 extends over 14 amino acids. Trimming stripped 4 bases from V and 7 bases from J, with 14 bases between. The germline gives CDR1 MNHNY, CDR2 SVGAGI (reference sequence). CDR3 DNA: TGTGCCAGCAGTTCGTCAGGGATTGGACAGCCCCAGCATTTT. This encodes CASSSSGIGQPQHF.

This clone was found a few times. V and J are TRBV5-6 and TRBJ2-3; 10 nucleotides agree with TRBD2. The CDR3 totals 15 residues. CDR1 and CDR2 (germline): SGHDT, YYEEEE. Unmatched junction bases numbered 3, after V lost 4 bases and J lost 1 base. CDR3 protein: CASSPGLAGTDTQYF. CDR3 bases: TGTGCCAGCAGCCCAGGACTAGCGGGCACAGATACGCAGTATTTT.

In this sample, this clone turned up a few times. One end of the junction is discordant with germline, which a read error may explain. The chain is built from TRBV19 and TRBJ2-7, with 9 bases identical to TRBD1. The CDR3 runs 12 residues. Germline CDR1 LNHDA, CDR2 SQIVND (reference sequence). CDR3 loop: CASSGRTGDNLF. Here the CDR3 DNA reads TGTGCCAGTAGTGGCCGGACAGGGGATAACCTTTTC.

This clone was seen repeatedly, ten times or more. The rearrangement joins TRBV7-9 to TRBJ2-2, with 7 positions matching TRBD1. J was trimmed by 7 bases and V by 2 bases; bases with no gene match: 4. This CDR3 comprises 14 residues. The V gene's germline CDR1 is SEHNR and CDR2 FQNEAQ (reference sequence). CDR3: CASSLKTGFGELFF. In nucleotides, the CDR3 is TGTGCCAGCAGCTTAAAGACAGGGTTCGGGGAGCTGTTTTTT. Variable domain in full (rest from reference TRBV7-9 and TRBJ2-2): DTGVSQNPRHKITKRGQNVTFRCDPISEHNRLYWYRQTLGQGPEFLTYFQNEAQLEKSRLLSDRFSAERPKGSFSTLEIQRTEQGDSAMYLCASSLKTGFGELFFGEGSRLTVL.

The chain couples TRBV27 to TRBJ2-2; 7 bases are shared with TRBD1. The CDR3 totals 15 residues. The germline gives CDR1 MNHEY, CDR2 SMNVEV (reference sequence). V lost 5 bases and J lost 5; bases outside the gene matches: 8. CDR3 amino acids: CASSPPTGWTGELFF. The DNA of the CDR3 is TGTGCCAGCAGTCCTCCGACAGGGTGGACCGGGGAGCTGTTTTTT.

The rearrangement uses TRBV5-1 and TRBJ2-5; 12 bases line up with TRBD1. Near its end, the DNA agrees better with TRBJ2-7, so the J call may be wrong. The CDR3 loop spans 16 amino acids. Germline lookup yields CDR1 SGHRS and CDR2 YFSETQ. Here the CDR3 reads CASRQTGTGGVYEQYF. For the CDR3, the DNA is TGCGCCAGCAGACAAACCGGGACAGGGGGCGTTTACGAGCAGTACTTC.

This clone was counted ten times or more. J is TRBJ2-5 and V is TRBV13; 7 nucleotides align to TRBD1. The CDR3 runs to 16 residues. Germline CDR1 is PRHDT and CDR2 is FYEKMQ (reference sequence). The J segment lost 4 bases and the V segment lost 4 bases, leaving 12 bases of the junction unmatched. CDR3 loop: CASSSATGILRETQYF. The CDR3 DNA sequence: TGTGCCAGCAGCTCAGCGACAGGGATCTTGCGAGAGACCCAGTACTTC.